One and the same sample provided the 28 T cell receptor beta chains below, sequenced in a study of CD8 T cells in ankylosing spondylitis. MiXCR, run by TCRdb on the 5' RACE reads, gives a single entry per CDR3 protein. The sample has under 300,000 distinct CDR3 sequences; around 10% are singletons. Input material: blood, either unsorted or a sorted T cell fraction (not recorded which). The source of these receptors is a male donor with ankylosing spondylitis or in good health (not recorded which).

This clonotype appeared a few times. CDR3 amino acids: CASSPDRDDTGELFF. DNA for the CDR3: TGTGCCAGCAGTCCGGACAGGGATGACACCGGGGAGCTGTTTTTT. The chain carries TRBV28 and TRBJ2-2; 8 nucleotides agree with TRBD1. The germline V gene encodes CDR1 MDHEN and CDR2 SYDVKM. Trimming took 5 bases from V and 3 from J; bases not matched to a gene: 5. The CDR3 is 15 residues long.

The sample holds many counts of this clonotype. The chain is built from TRBV29-1 and TRBJ1-2; 8 bases are a match to TRBD1. The length of the CDR3 is 13 residues. With V trimmed by 2 bases and J by 5 bases, 4 bases remained unmatched. Germline V gene sequence: CDR1 SQVTM, CDR2 ANQGSEA. CDR3 in DNA: TGCAGCGTTGAACTGACAGGGGAGTATGGCTACACCTTC. Translation gives CSVELTGEYGYTF.

This clonotype was detected many times. V usage is TRBV5-1 and J usage is TRBJ2-2; D unclear. V was pared by 3 bases and J by 6 bases, with 12 bases between. This CDR3 comprises 14 residues. The germline V gene has CDR1 SGHRS and CDR2 YFSETQ. In DNA form, the CDR3 reads TGCGCCAGCAGCTCCACAAGGGTTGCCGGGGAGCTGTTTTTT. This encodes CASSSTRVAGELFF.

The chain carries TRBV6-1 and TRBJ2-7, with TRBD1 identical over 8 bases. The CDR3 length is 17 residues. V lost 2 bases, J lost 4 bases, and 13 bases stayed unmatched. Germline values: CDR1 MNHNS, CDR2 SASEGT. Here the CDR3 reads CASSEQGASLNLYEQYF. DNA of the CDR3: TGTGCCAGCAGTGAACAGGGGGCCTCCCTAAATTTATACGAGCAGTACTTC.

This clonotype was observed a handful of times. The chain is built from TRBV11-1 and TRBJ2-5; 13 nucleotides agree with TRBD2. V lost 6 bases and J lost 4; bases outside the gene matches: 5. From germline, CDR1 is SGHAT and CDR2 FQDESV (reference sequence). The CDR3 has 15 amino acids. Written as DNA, the CDR3 is TGTGCCAGCAGTCAACTAGCGGGAGGGCCAGAGACCCAGTACTTC. Protein: CASSQLAGGPETQYF.

The V and J genes are TRBV10-1 and TRBJ2-3; 12 bases agree with TRBD2. CDR1 is WNHNN, CDR2 SYGVQD, per germline (reference sequence). Unmatched junction bases numbered 5, after V lost 3 bases and J lost 4 bases. The CDR3 extends over 16 amino acids. CDR3 sequence: CASSDKTSGGSDTQYF. CDR3 sequence (DNA): TGCGCCAGCAGTGATAAGACTAGCGGGGGATCAGATACGCAGTATTTT.

This clonotype was counted ten times or more. Here the CDR3 DNA reads TGCGCCAGCAGCCAAGACTCCGGGGATCCAGATACGCAGTATTTT. It codes for CASSQDSGDPDTQYF. The chain uses TRBV4-1 and TRBJ2-3; maybe TRBD2 (5 bases). Deletions cut 0 bases from V and 4 bases from J, with 11 bases between. CDR3 length: 15 residues. CDR1 is MGHRA, CDR2 YSYEKL, per germline.

This clonotype was seen only a few times. The chain combines TRBV28 with TRBJ2-7; TRBD1 aligns across 9 bases. V was clipped by 6 bases and J by 7 bases; unmatched bases: 13. CDR1 MDHEN and CDR2 SYDVKM come from the germline V gene. The CDR3 loop spans 15 amino acids. CDR3 sequence reads: CASRVQGAFSEEQYF. The CDR3 DNA reads as TGTGCCAGCAGGGTACAGGGGGCCTTTTCCGAGGAGCAGTACTTC. The full variable domain, completed using reference TRBV28 and TRBJ2-7, is DVKVTQSSRYLVKRTGEKVFLECVQDMDHENMFWYRQDPGLGLRLIYFSYDVKMKEKGDIPEGYSVSREKKERFSLILESASTNQTSMYLCASRVQGAFSEEQYFGPGTRLTVT.

This clonotype was counted only a few times. This chain connects TRBV6-1 to TRBJ2-7; 8 bases agree with TRBD1. The length of the CDR3 is 13 residues. The germline CDR1 and CDR2 sequences are MNHNS and SASEGT. V lost 4 bases to trimming and J lost 6 bases; unmatched junction nucleotides: 5. The CDR3 protein is CASSVLQGGEQYF. DNA for the CDR3: TGTGCCAGCAGTGTTTTACAGGGGGGCGAGCAGTACTTC.

This clonotype was counted at least ten times. CDR3 loop: CASSPHRGAGGDSNEQFF. The CDR3 coding sequence is TGTGCCAGCAGTCCCCACCGGGGGGCGGGAGGAGATAGCAATGAGCAGTTCTTC. V gene TRBV12-3 or TRBV12-4 combines with J gene TRBJ2-1; 8 bases line up with TRBD2. V lost 5 bases, J lost 6 bases, and 18 bases stayed unmatched. The CDR3 length is 18 residues.

This chain joins TRBV15 and TRBJ1-5; 7 positions agree with TRBD1. CDR1 and CDR2 (germline): LNHNV, YYDKDF (reference sequence). Germline trimming cut 2 bases from V and 6 bases from J; bases unmatched to any gene: 4. The CDR3 has 14 residues. DNA of the CDR3: TGTGCCACCAGCAGACCACAGGGGAGTCAGCCCCAGCATTTT. It translates to CATSRPQGSQPQHF.

This clonotype was recorded many times. The chain combines TRBV4-1 with TRBJ2-1; D is unclear. The CDR3 is 15 residues long. V was cut by 0 bases and J by 4 bases, with 10 bases left in between. CDR1 is MGHRA and CDR2 is YSYEKL in the germline V gene. The CDR3 reads CASSQDLFLYNEQFF. The CDR3 DNA reads as TGCGCCAGCAGCCAAGATCTCTTTCTGTACAATGAGCAGTTCTTC.

This clonotype has ten or more counts. The V call is TRBV6-1, the J call TRBJ2-2; D unresolved. Trimming took 2 bases from V and 6 from J, leaving 7 bases between them. Germline CDR1 and CDR2: MNHNS and SASEGT. The CDR3 sequence is 13 residues long. CDR3 amino acids: CASSERWAGELFF. CDR3 DNA sequence: TGTGCCAGCAGTGAACGGTGGGCCGGGGAGCTGTTTTTT.

This chain's CDR3 is CASSPGQGAGETQYF. The DNA for the CDR3 is TGCGCCAGCAGCCCTGGACAGGGGGCGGGAGAGACCCAGTACTTC. This chain connects TRBV5-1 to TRBJ2-5; 11 bases map to TRBD1. Germline assignment: CDR1 SGHRS and CDR2 YFSETQ. V shed 4 bases and J 4 bases; nucleotides not matched to a gene: 6. The CDR3 totals 15 residues.

This clonotype was detected ten times or more. The rearrangement links TRBV20-1 to TRBJ1-6, with D possibly being TRBD1 (5 bases). The ends were cut back, 3 bases at V and 5 bases at J, with 17 bases in the middle. The CDR3 is 16 residues long. Germline CDR1 is DFQATT and CDR2 is SNEGSKA (reference sequence). The CDR3 DNA is TGCAGTGCTAGGGATGCTCGGGACGGAAATAATTCACCCCTCCACTTT. Its translation is CSARDARDGNNSPLHF.

This clonotype has a count of ten or more. The genes are TRBV6-1 and TRBJ2-3; 13 bases agree with TRBD2. CDR1 MNHNS and CDR2 SASEGT come from the germline V gene. This CDR3 is built from 16 residues. After removal of 5 bases from V and 4 bases from J, the junction contained 6 bases not matched to a gene. For the CDR3, the DNA is TGTGCCAGCAGTCGCGGACTAGCGGGGGCGTCAGATACGCAGTATTTT. Its translation is CASSRGLAGASDTQYF.

In this sample, this clonotype turned up many times. The chain carries TRBV7-8 and TRBJ2-1; D unclear. V was shortened by 4 bases and J by 5 bases, with 15 bases between the two germline ends. The CDR3 has 15 amino acids. The germline gives CDR1 SGHVS, CDR2 FQNEAQ. DNA of the CDR3: TGTGCCAGCAGCTCCTCGCTTGGTCCGGACAATGAGCAGTTCTTC. Protein: CASSSSLGPDNEQFF.

Many counts were recorded for this clonotype. The chain has TRBV15 and TRBJ2-6; maybe TRBD2 (5 bases). Trimming took 5 bases from V and 4 from J, leaving 15 bases between them. Germline-derived CDR1 and CDR2 are LNHNV and YYDKDF (reference sequence). The CDR3 runs to 16 residues. The CDR3 DNA follows: TGTGCCACCAGCTACTATCGGGGAGAGGGGGCCAACGTCCTGACTTTC. It specifies CATSYYRGEGANVLTF.

At least ten counts were recorded for this clonotype. The V gene is TRBV7-7, the J gene TRBJ2-5; D is possibly TRBD2 (8 bases). This CDR3 contains 15 residues. Germline CDR1 SSHAT, CDR2 FNYEAQ (reference sequence). V lost 3 bases and J lost 2, with 13 bases in between. DNA of the CDR3: TGTGCCAGCAGCTTTAGCGGGACAGAGCAAGAGACCCAGTACTTC. Its protein product is CASSFSGTEQETQYF. Based on the CDR3 plus reference TRBV7-7 and TRBJ2-5, the full variable domain is GAGVSQSPRYKVTKRGQDVTLRCDPISSHATLYWYQQALGQGPEFLTYFNYEAQPDKSGLPSDRFSAERPEGSISTLTIQRTEQRDSAMYRCASSFSGTEQETQYFGPGTRLLVL.

This clonotype was counted many times. The chain joins TRBV29-1 to TRBJ2-1; D might be TRBD1 or TRBD2, each matching 5 bases. The CDR3 has 17 amino acids. Per germline, CDR1 SQVTM and CDR2 ANQGSEA. Trimming shortened V by 0 bases and J by 2 bases, and 17 bases separated the two germline ends. CDR3 DNA: TGCAGCGTTGAAGAAGGAGGTCAGGGAGTCCCCTACAATGAGCAGTTCTTC. It is translated as CSVEEGGQGVPYNEQFF.

This clonotype occurred a few times. The V call is TRBV14, the J call TRBJ2-2; D not certain. Trimming took off 5 bases at V and 8 bases at J, with 6 bases between the two ends. Germline assignment: CDR1 SGHDN and CDR2 FVKESK. The CDR3 is 11 amino acids. The CDR3 here is CASSSRGELFF. CDR3 DNA: TGTGCCAGCAGCTCACGTGGGGAGCTGTTTTTT.

In regard to this clonotype: Given a much more abundant clone one base away, this may be a read error. This chain uses TRBV5-1 with TRBJ2-2; no definite D call. Germline V gene data show CDR1 as SGHRS and CDR2 as YFSETQ. V shed 4 bases and J shed 4 bases, with 11 bases lying between them. This CDR3 comprises 14 residues. The CDR3 loop reads CASSLGVVTGELFF. Here the CDR3 DNA reads TGCGCCAGCAGCCTTGGGGTCGTCACCGGGGAGCTGTTTTTT.

This clonotype appeared a few times. The chain couples TRBV27 to TRBJ1-1; D remains ambiguous. Germline V gene data show CDR1 as MNHEY and CDR2 as SMNVEV (reference sequence). This CDR3 is built from 14 residues. The ends were cut back, 9 bases at V and 1 base at J, with 15 bases in the middle. CDR3 in DNA: TGTGCCAGTAGGAAACGCGAAGGGAACACTGAAGCTTTCTTT. Its translation: CASRKREGNTEAFF.

This clonotype was seen a handful of times. The chain couples TRBV10-3 to TRBJ2-1, with TRBD1 matching over 11 bases. Losses at the gene ends were 3 bases for V and 8 bases for J; bases not matched to a gene: 9. This CDR3 contains 16 residues. CDR1 and CDR2 from the germline V gene are ENHRY and SYGVKD. CDR3 protein: CAISEPGTGGLHEQFF. In nucleotides, the CDR3 is TGTGCCATCAGTGAACCCGGGACAGGGGGATTACATGAGCAGTTCTTC.

This clonotype was detected many times. DNA for the CDR3: TGTGCCAGCAGCGCCACTAGCGGTCCAACCCAGTACTTC. This translates into CASSATSGPTQYF. This rearrangement joins TRBV7-2 to TRBJ2-5; 8 nucleotides line up with TRBD2. Germline assignment: CDR1 SGHTA and CDR2 FQGNSA. This CDR3 region has 13 residues. Losses at the gene ends were 5 bases for V and 8 bases for J; bases not matched to a gene: 7.

This clonotype was counted many times. This sequence joins TRBV7-8 and TRBJ2-2; no definite D call. V lost 3 bases to trimming and J lost 0 bases, with 11 bases between them. The CDR3 is made up of 16 amino acids. Per the germline V gene, CDR1 is SGHVS and CDR2 is FQNEAQ. CDR3 amino acids: CASSFTRRSNTGELFF. CDR3 nucleotide sequence: TGTGCCAGCAGCTTTACCAGACGGTCGAACACCGGGGAGCTGTTTTTT.

This clonotype was seen repeatedly, ten times or more. The V gene is TRBV5-1, the J gene TRBJ1-6, with D tentatively TRBD1 (6 bases). Between the trimmed V and J ends, which lost 4 bases and 2 bases, there was a span of 28 bases. From germline, CDR1 is SGHRS and CDR2 YFSETQ. The CDR3 length is 21 residues. Here the CDR3 DNA reads TGCGCCAGCAGCGAACGTGGGGGTAACAACAGGGTCTTCGCCTATAATTCACCCCTCCACTTT. Translation gives CASSERGGNNRVFAYNSPLHF.

This clonotype was counted at least ten times. The V and J genes are TRBV12-3 or TRBV12-4 and TRBJ2-2, with TRBD2 matching 7 bases. The CDR3 has 15 residues. The V and J ends lost 6 bases and 4 bases, in that order; junction bases with no gene match: 8. CDR3 DNA sequence: TGTGCCAGCAGCCGGGCGGGGGACTTCACCGGGGAGCTGTTTTTT. Translated: CASSRAGDFTGELFF.